Included here is one TCR beta chain sequence, with context. Profiling relied on immunoSEQ multiplex PCR, and the TCRdb table lists in-frame clones only, not all of them. Counted here are roughly 150,000 clones, around four fifths occurring once; the ten biggest clones make up about 8.6%. The CDR3 is 15 amino acids. The ends lost 5 bases at V and 4 bases at J; junction bases unmatched: 5. Germline V gene sequence: CDR1 SGHTA, CDR2 FQGNSA. This sample stems from a study of blood T cell repertoires in COVID-19. Source material: PBMCs or T cells enriched from blood (not recorded which). This receptor was taken from a woman between 45 and 65 years old who had recovered from COVID-19. The chain joins TRBV7-2 to TRBJ1-2, with TRBD1 matching over 12 bases. The CDR3 reads CASSPPGQGAYGYTF. CDR3 DNA sequence: TGTGCCAGCAGCCCTCCGGGACAGGGGGCCTATGGCTACACCTTC.